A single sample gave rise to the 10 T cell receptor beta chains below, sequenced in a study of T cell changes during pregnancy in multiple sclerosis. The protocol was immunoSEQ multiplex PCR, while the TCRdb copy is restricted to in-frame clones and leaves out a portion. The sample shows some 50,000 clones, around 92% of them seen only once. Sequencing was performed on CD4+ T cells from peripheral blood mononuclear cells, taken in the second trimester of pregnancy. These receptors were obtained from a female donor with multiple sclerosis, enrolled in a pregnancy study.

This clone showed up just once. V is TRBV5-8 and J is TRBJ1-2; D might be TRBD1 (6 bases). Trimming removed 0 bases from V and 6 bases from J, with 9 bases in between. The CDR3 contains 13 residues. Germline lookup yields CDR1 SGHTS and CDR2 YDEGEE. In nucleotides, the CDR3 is TGTGCCAGCAGCTTGGTTACAGGGAATGGCTACACCTTC. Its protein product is CASSLVTGNGYTF.

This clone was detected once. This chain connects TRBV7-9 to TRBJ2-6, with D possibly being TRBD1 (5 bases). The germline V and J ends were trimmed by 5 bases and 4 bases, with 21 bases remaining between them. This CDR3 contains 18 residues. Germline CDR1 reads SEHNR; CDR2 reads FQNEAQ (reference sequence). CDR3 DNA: TGTGCCAGCAGCCTGGTCCCCATAGGGGTCGGAGGGGCCAACGTCCTGACTTTC. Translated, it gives CASSLVPIGVGGANVLTF.

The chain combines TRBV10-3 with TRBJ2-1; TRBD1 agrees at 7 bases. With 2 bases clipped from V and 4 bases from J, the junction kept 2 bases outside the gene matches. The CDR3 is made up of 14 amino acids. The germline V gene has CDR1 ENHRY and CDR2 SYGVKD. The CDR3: CAISEGQVYNEQFF. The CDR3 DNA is TGTGCCATCAGTGAGGGACAGGTATACAATGAGCAGTTCTTC.

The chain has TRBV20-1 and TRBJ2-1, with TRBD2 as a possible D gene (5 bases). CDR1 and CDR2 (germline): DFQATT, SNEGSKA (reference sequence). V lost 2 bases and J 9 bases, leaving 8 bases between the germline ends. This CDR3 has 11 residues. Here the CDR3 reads CSARSSSEQFF. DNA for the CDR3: TGCAGTGCTAGATCTAGCAGTGAGCAGTTCTTC.

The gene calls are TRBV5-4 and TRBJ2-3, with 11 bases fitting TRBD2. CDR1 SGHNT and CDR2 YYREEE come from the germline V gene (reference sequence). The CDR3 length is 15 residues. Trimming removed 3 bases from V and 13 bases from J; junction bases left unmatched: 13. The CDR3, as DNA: TGTGCCAGCAGCTCCGGACTAGCGGGCCCTCGTTATGAGTATTTT. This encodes CASSSGLAGPRYEYF.

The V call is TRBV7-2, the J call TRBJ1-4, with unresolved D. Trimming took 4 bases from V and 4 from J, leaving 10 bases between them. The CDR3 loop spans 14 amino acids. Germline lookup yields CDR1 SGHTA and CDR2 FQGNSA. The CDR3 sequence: CASSSTGFNEKLFF. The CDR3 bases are TGTGCCAGCAGCTCGACGGGATTTAATGAAAAACTGTTTTTT.

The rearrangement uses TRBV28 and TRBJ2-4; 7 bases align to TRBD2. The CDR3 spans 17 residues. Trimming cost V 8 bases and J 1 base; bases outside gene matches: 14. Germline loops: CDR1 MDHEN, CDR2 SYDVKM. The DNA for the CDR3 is TGTGCCAGCCGCCCTAGGAGCCTAGCGGACGCCAAAAACATTCAGTACTTC. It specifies CASRPRSLADAKNIQYF.

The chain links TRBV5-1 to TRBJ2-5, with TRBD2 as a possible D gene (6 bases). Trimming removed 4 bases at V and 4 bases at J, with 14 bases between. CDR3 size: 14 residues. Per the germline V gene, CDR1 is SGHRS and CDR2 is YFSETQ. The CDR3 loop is CASSPLAMGETQYF. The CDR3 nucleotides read TGCGCCAGCAGCCCGCTAGCGATGGGAGAGACCCAGTACTTC.

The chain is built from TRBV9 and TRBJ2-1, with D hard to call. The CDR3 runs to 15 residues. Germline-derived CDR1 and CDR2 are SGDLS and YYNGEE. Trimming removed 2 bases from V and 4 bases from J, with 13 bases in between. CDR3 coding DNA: TGTGCCAGCAGCGTCGAGCCAACCTGGTACAATGAGCAGTTCTTC. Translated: CASSVEPTWYNEQFF.

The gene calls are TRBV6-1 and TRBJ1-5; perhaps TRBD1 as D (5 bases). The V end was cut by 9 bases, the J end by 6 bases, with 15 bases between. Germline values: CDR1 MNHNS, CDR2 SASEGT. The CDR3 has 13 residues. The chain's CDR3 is CASSFFGGQPQHF. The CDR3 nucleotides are TGTGCCAGTTCGTTCTTCGGGGGTCAGCCCCAGCATTTT.